A selection of T cell receptor beta chains follows, all from one sample in a study of blood T cell repertoires in COVID-19. The table came from immunoSEQ multiplex PCR; TCRdb's copy has only in-frame clones and leaves some out. The sample includes about 180,000 clones, roughly nine tenths of them seen just once. Sequencing was done on a sample of peripheral blood. These TCRs come from a man aged 50 to 59 with acute or convalescent COVID-19. Each CDR3 is given with its conserved first and last residue. A D gene is named only where the DNA matches it firmly. Clone size appears in some rows only: once, few, many, or a class for an expanded clone.

NA	once	TRBV7-2	TRBJ2-7	CASSLDRASYEQYF	TGTGCCAGCAGCTTAGACAGGGCCTCCTACGAGCAGTACTTC
NA	NA	TRBV10-2	TRBJ2-7	CASSEDHGSDEQYF	TGCGCCAGCAGTGAAGATCACGGGAGTGACGAGCAGTACTTC
TRBD2	NA	TRBV9	TRBJ2-1	CASSVGRGGLSRNEQFF	TGTGCCAGCAGCGTTGGTCGGGGGGGCCTATCCCGCAATGAGCAGTTCTTC
TRBD1	NA	TRBV2	TRBJ2-2	CASKLYPRGPNTGELFF	TGTGCCAGCAAGCTCTACCCCAGGGGGCCGAACACCGGGGAGCTGTTTTTT
NA	NA	TRBV4-3	TRBJ2-4	CASSQDRRGLAKNIQYF	TGCGCCAGCAGCCAAGATAGACGAGGGCTAGCCAAAAACATTCAGTACTTC
NA	NA	TRBV11-2	TRBJ2-3	CASSGRYTDTQYF	TGTGCCAGCAGCGGGAGATACACAGATACGCAGTATTTT
TRBD2	NA	TRBV7-3	TRBJ2-1	CASSLTSGYNEQFF	TGTGCCAGCAGCTTGACTAGCGGGTACAATGAGCAGTTCTTC
NA	NA	TRBV21-1	TRBJ1-3	CASSGPPQGRTGNTIYF	TGTGCCAGCAGCGGGCCCCCACAGGGAAGGACTGGAAACACCATATATTTT
TRBD2	once	TRBV3-1/TRBV3-2	TRBJ2-2	CASSGTSGRTTGELFF	TGTGCCAGCAGCGGGACTAGCGGGAGGACCACCGGGGAGCTGTTTTTT
NA	NA	TRBV19	TRBJ1-2	CASSTSGGNFPYGYTF	TGTGCCAGTAGTACGTCAGGTGGCAACTTCCCGTATGGCTACACCTTC
NA	NA	TRBV19	TRBJ1-1	CASTIWGETEAFF	TGTGCCAGTACTATATGGGGGGAAACTGAAGCTTTCTTT
TRBD1	NA	TRBV4-1	TRBJ2-5	CASSASGTGEETQYF	TGCGCCAGCAGCGCAAGCGGGACAGGGGAAGAGACCCAGTACTTC
TRBD1	once	TRBV7-9	TRBJ2-7	CASSIYRGNDEQYF	TGTGCCAGCAGCATCTACAGGGGGAACGACGAGCAGTACTTC
NA	NA	TRBV5-1	TRBJ2-4	CASSPPGRSGIQYF	TGCGCCAGCAGCCCGCCTGGGCGGAGCGGCATTCAGTACTTC
NA	NA	TRBV28	TRBJ2-7	CASSLGPDRRIYEQYF	TGTGCCAGCAGTTTGGGGCCCGACAGGAGAATCTACGAGCAGTACTTC
NA	NA	TRBV10-3	TRBJ1-1	CAISGPAAGTEAFF	TGTGCCATCAGTGGCCCAGCGGCTGGCACTGAAGCTTTCTTT
NA	NA	TRBV2	TRBJ2-3	CASSVLQAGDTQYF	TGTGCCAGCAGTGTCCTCCAGGCTGGAGATACGCAGTATTTT
TRBD2	NA	TRBV5-1	TRBJ2-6	CASTIWPPGGGTGANVLTF	TGCGCCAGCACTATTTGGCCTCCGGGGGGAGGGACTGGGGCCAACGTCCTGACTTTC
NA	NA	TRBV7-2	TRBJ1-6	CASSYRVGNSPLHF	TGTGCCAGCAGCTACAGGGTAGGAAATTCACCCCTCCACTTT
TRBD2	NA	TRBV9	TRBJ2-1	CASSVGTSVNEQFF	TGTGCCAGCAGCGTGGGGACTAGTGTGAATGAGCAGTTCTTC